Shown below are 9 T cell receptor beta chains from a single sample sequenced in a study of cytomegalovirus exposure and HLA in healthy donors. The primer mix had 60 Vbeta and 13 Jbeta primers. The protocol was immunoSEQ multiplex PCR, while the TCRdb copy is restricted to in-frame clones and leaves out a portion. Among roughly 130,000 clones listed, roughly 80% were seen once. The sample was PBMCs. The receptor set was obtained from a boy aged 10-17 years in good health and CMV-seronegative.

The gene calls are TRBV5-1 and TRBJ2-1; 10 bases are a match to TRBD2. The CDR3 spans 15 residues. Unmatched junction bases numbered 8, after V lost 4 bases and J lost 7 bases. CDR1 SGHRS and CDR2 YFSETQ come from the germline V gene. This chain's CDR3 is CASSPSAGGGNEQFF. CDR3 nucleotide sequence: TGCGCCAGCAGCCCTTCAGCGGGAGGGGGGAATGAGCAGTTCTTC.

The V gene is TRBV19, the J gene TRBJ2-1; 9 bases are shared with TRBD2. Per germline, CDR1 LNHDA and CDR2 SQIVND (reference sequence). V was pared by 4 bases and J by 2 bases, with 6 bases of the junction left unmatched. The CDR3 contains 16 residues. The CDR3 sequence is CASSKVGLATYNEQFF. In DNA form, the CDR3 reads TGTGCCAGTAGTAAGGTGGGACTAGCAACCTACAATGAGCAGTTCTTC.

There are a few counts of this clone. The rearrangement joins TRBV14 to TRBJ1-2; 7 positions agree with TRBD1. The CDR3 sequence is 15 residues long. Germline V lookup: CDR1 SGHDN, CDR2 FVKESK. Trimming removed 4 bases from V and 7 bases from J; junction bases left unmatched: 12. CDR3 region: CASSPSRAGGRGYTF. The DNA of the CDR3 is TGTGCCAGCAGCCCTTCCCGAGCAGGGGGGCGTGGCTACACCTTC.

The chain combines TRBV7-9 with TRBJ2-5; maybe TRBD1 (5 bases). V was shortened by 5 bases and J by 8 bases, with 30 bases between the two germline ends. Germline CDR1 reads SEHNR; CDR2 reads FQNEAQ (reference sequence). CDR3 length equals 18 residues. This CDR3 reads CASSQNYQDTNTQVTQYF. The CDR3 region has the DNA TGTGCCAGCAGCCAAAATTATCAGGACACAAACACTCAAGTAACCCAGTACTTC.

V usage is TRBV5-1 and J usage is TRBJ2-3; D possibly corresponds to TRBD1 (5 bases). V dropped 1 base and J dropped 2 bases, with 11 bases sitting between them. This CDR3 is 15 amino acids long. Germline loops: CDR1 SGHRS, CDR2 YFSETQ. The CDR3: CASSLNFGATDTQYF. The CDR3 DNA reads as TGCGCCAGCAGCTTGAACTTTGGGGCCACAGATACGCAGTATTTT.

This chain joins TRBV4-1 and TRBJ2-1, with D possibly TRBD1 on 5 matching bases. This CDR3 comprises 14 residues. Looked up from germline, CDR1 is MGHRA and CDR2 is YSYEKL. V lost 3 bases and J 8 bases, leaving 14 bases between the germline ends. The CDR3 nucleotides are TGCGCCAGCAGCCAGGCTAGTGGGGCAGATGAGCAGTTCTTC. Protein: CASSQASGADEQFF.

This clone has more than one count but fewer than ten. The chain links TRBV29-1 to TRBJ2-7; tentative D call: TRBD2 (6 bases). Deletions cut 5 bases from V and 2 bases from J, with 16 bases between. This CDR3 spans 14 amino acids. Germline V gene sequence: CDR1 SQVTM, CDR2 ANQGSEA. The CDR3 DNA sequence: TGCAGCGTTCGGGTTGATAGCGGTGCCTACGAGCAGTACTTC. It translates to CSVRVDSGAYEQYF.

In DNA, the CDR3 is TGTGCCAGCAGCCAGCCGGGACAGGTGAAAGATGGCTACACCTTC. It yields the protein CASSQPGQVKDGYTF. The chain has TRBV7-2 and TRBJ1-2; 8 bases fit TRBD1. This CDR3 contains 15 residues. From germline, CDR1 is SGHTA and CDR2 FQGNSA. The V segment lost 5 bases and the J segment 6 bases; nucleotides outside the gene matches: 11. Together with reference TRBV7-2 and TRBJ1-2, the CDR3 gives the full variable domain: GAGVSQSPSNKVTEKGKDVELRCDPISGHTALYWYRQSLGQGLEFLIYFQGNSAPDKSGLPSDRFSAERTGGSVSTLTIQRTQQEDSAVYLCASSQPGQVKDGYTFGSGTRLTVV.

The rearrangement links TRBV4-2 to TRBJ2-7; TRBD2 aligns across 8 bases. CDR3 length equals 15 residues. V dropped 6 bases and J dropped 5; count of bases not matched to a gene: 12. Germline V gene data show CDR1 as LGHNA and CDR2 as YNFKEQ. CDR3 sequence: CASSLESGRLDEQYF. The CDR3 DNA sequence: TGTGCCAGCAGTCTCGAGAGCGGGAGACTGGACGAGCAGTACTTC.